The TCR beta chain described here comes from a study of blood T cell repertoires in COVID-19. The V gene lost 1 base and the J gene lost 7 bases, with 10 bases spanning the gap. The CDR3 length is 12 residues. Germline CDR1 reads SQVTM; CDR2 reads ANQGSEA. Some clones are missing from TCRdb's copy, which holds only in-frame ones; the method was immunoSEQ multiplex PCR. The table has 360,000 or so clones, roughly 86% seen once. The chain carries TRBV29-1 and TRBJ1-2, with D perhaps TRBD1 (6 bases). The receptor was isolated from a woman aged 25 to 45 who had recovered from COVID-19. The sample consisted of PBMCs or T cells enriched from blood (not recorded which). CDR3 DNA: TGCAGCGTTGAAGGCAGGGGCCGTGGCTACACCTTC. Protein: CSVEGRGRGYTF. The full variable domain, completed using reference TRBV29-1 and TRBJ1-2, is SAVISQKPSRDICQRGTSLTIQCQVDSQVTMMFWYRQQPGQSLTLIATANQGSEATYESGFVIDKFPISRPNLTFSTLTVSNMSPEDSSIYLCSVEGRGRGYTFGSGTRLTVV.